The present T cell receptor (beta chain) was sequenced within a study of blood T cells in healthy people across ages. The study's findings and limits: Naive CD4+ cell counts and diversity both ran higher in long-lived than in aged donors.

This clonotype was picked up many times. What it binds is unknown. Through a sample-barcoded 5' primer and a J-beta primer mix, a second PCR was run for about 7 to 12 cycles. TCRdb redid the calling of the 5' RACE reads with MiXCR, one entry per CDR3 protein. The sample yields more than 900,000 distinct CDR3 sequences, just under 30% seen once. The CDR3 totals 12 residues. V shed 4 bases and J shed 2 bases, with 4 bases lying between them. Germline CDR1 reads MGHRA; CDR2 reads YSYEKL. Russia was home to the donors, healthy Caucasian individuals aged 6 to 90. This sample was also put to use in a study of T cells of mothers and their children. As that report states: Reads recorded for TCR beta CDR3 numbered over 8 million per mother and about 3 million per child.

The chain employs TRBV4-1 and TRBJ2-3; D is ambiguous. The sequencing sample was made of blood. The TCR comes from a woman aged 40 to 55 in good health. CDR3: CASSPTTDTQYF. In DNA, the CDR3 is TGCGCCAGCAGCCCTACCACAGATACGCAGTATTTT.